The count of the clone carrying this TCR beta chain is one. The antigen remains unidentified. PCR was performed using 60 Vbeta and 13 Jbeta primers. Sequencing was performed with immunoSEQ multiplex PCR; in TCRdb, only in-frame clones are kept and a portion is missing. The sample lists around 150,000 clones; roughly 88% were seen once. The CDR3 loop spans 17 amino acids. Germline values: CDR1 LNHDA, CDR2 SQIVND (reference sequence). V gave up 5 bases and J gave up 1 base; unmatched junction bases: 9. The data were obtained in a study of cytomegalovirus exposure and HLA in healthy donors. General study findings and limits: Productive rates of about 87% or about 30% were seen for most TCR beta V segments in an earlier analysis.

The gene calls are TRBV19 and TRBJ2-2; TRBD1 aligns across 8 bases. The clonotype originates from a woman under 30 in good health and CMV-seronegative. The sample consisted of PBMCs. The CDR3 region is CASSPRTGRENTGELFF. In DNA form, the CDR3 reads TGTGCCAGTAGTCCCCGGACAGGGAGAGAGAACACCGGGGAGCTGTTTTTT. Based on the CDR3 plus reference TRBV19 and TRBJ2-2, the full variable domain is DGGITQSPKYLFRKEGQNVTLSCEQNLNHDAMYWYRQDPGQGLRLIYYSQIVNDFQKGDIAEGYSVSREKKESFPLTVTSAQKNPTAFYLCASSPRTGRENTGELFFGEGSRLTVL.